The next 10 T cell receptor beta chains were all read from a single sample in a study of blood T cell repertoires in COVID-19. Clones were sequenced by immunoSEQ multiplex PCR, and TCRdb holds only the in-frame ones, with some missing. The sample lists 75,000 to 80,000 clones, roughly 85% occurring once. Input material: peripheral blood. These receptors originate from a man between 60 and 70 years old with COVID-19, enrolled during active disease.

The rearrangement links TRBV27 to TRBJ1-5; D is unresolved. This CDR3 spans 16 amino acids. Germline CDR1 reads MNHEY; CDR2 reads SMNVEV (reference sequence). V shed 5 bases and J shed 6 bases, with 20 bases lying between them. The CDR3 loop is CASSRSGSLEGQPQHF. CDR3 DNA: TGTGCCAGCAGTCGGTCGGGGTCTCTAGAGGGTCAGCCCCAGCATTTT.

This chain links TRBV7-3 with TRBJ2-5, with TRBD1 identical over 8 bases. Germline V CDR1 and CDR2: SGHTA, FQGTGA. With V trimmed by 5 bases and J by 3 bases, 11 bases remained unmatched. The CDR3 sequence is 16 residues long. In nucleotides, the CDR3 is TGTGCCAGCAGCACCGGACAGGGTAAAGGGAAAGAGACCCAGTACTTC. It translates to CASSTGQGKGKETQYF.

The J gene is TRBJ1-1, the V gene TRBV28; the match to TRBD1 covers 7 bases. With 8 bases clipped from V and 5 bases from J, the junction kept 17 bases outside the gene matches. The CDR3 is made up of 16 amino acids. The germline V gene encodes CDR1 MDHEN and CDR2 SYDVKM. The CDR3 DNA reads as TGTGCCAGCTACACGGGGGACGAACAGGGGAGGACTGAAGCTTTCTTT. Protein: CASYTGDEQGRTEAFF.

Only a few counts were recorded for this clone. This chain joins TRBV7-9 and TRBJ2-2; 8 bases fit TRBD2. CDR1 is SEHNR and CDR2 is FQNEAQ in the germline V gene (reference sequence). J lost 5 bases, V lost 2 bases, and 4 bases had no gene match. The CDR3 has 15 residues. In DNA form, the CDR3 reads TGTGCCAGCAGCTTAAGCGGGAGTAGGACCGGGGAGCTGTTTTTT. Protein: CASSLSGSRTGELFF.

In DNA form, the CDR3 reads TGTGCCAGCAGCCGTATAAGCGGGGGGGTCATGGGGACCCAGTACTTC. Protein product: CASSRISGGVMGTQYF. The chain employs TRBV7-2 and TRBJ2-5, with 10 nucleotides matching TRBD2. Germline loops: CDR1 SGHTA, CDR2 FQGNSA. The CDR3 is 16 residues long. Unmatched junction bases numbered 13, after V lost 5 bases and J lost 7 bases. Together with reference TRBV7-2 and TRBJ2-5, the CDR3 gives the full variable domain: GAGVSQSPSNKVTEKGKDVELRCDPISGHTALYWYRQSLGQGLEFLIYFQGNSAPDKSGLPSDRFSAERTGGSVSTLTIQRTQQEDSAVYLCASSRISGGVMGTQYFGPGTRLLVL.

This clone appeared once. The chain links TRBV5-1 to TRBJ2-7, with 8 bases identical to TRBD2. The V segment lost 0 bases and the J segment 3 bases; nucleotides outside the gene matches: 5. CDR3 length equals 15 residues. The V gene's germline CDR1 is SGHRS and CDR2 YFSETQ. Here the CDR3 DNA reads TGCGCCAGCAGCTTGGTTGCGGGGGGCCGCTACGAGCAGTACTTC. Amino acid sequence: CASSLVAGGRYEQYF.

The chain links TRBV4-2 to TRBJ2-2; 7 bases agree with TRBD1. Per germline, CDR1 LGHNA and CDR2 YNFKEQ. V shed 1 base, J shed 6 bases, and the junction held 8 bases outside the gene matches. The length of the CDR3 is 16 residues. This CDR3 is CASSQVEGAGAGELFF. CDR3 bases: TGTGCCAGCAGCCAAGTCGAGGGGGCCGGGGCCGGGGAGCTGTTTTTT.

This clone was picked up a small number of times. This chain joins TRBV7-9 and TRBJ1-4; 8 bases map to TRBD1. The CDR3 loop spans 15 amino acids. With 5 bases clipped from V and 4 bases from J, the junction kept 6 bases outside the gene matches. From germline, CDR1 is SEHNR and CDR2 FQNEAQ (reference sequence). CDR3 bases: TGTGCCAGCAGCCGAAACAGGGGGGGTAATGAAAAACTGTTTTTT. It is translated as CASSRNRGGNEKLFF. The full variable domain, rest sourced from reference TRBV7-9 and TRBJ1-4, is DTGVSQNPRHKITKRGQNVTFRCDPISEHNRLYWYRQTLGQGPEFLTYFQNEAQLEKSRLLSDRFSAERPKGSFSTLEIQRTEQGDSAMYLCASSRNRGGNEKLFFGSGTQLSVL.

This clone is termed medium-sized. The chain has TRBV5-1 and TRBJ2-3; D gene ambiguous. Germline V gene lookup returns CDR1 SGHRS and CDR2 YFSETQ. The CDR3 sequence is 13 residues long. With 2 bases removed from V and 0 bases from J, the gap between germline ends came to 4 bases. For the CDR3, the DNA is TGCGCCAGCAGCTTCCTAAGCACAGATACGCAGTATTTT. Protein product: CASSFLSTDTQYF.

The V and J genes are TRBV3-1 (or the pseudogene TRBV3-2) and TRBJ1-2; D gene ambiguous. Trimming took 0 bases from V and 4 from J, leaving 6 bases between them. Germline CDR1 reads LGHDT; CDR2 reads YNNKEL (reference sequence). This CDR3 has 13 amino acids. The CDR3 loop is CASSQDRIYGYTF. The CDR3 DNA reads as TGTGCCAGCAGCCAAGACAGGATCTATGGCTACACCTTC.